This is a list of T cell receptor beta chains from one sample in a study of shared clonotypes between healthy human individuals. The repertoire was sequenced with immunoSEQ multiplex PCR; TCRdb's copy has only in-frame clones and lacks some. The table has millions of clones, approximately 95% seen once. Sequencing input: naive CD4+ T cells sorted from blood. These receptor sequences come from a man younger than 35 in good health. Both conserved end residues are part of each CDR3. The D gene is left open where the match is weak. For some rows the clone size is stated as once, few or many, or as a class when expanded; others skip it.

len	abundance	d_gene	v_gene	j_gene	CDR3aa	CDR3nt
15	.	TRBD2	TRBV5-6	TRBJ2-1	CASSFQRGGVDEQFF	TGTGCCAGCAGCTTTCAGCGGGGGGGCGTGGATGAGCAGTTCTTC
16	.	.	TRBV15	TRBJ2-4	CATSRDAGPIKNIQYF	TGTGCCACCAGCAGAGATGCCGGTCCCATAAAAAACATTCAGTACTTC
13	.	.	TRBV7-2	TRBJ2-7	CASSFGLIYEQYF	TGTGCCAGCAGCTTCGGACTAATCTACGAGCAGTACTTC
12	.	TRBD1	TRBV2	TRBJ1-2	CASSVGQGAYTF	TGTGCCAGCAGTGTAGGACAGGGTGCCTACACCTTC
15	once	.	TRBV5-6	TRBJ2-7	CASSLVAHKGYEQYF	TGTGCCAGCAGCTTGGTGGCACACAAAGGCTACGAGCAGTACTTC
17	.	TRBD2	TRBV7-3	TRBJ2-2	CASSLIPSGGTTGELFF	TGTGCCAGCAGCCTCATTCCTAGCGGGGGGACCACCGGGGAGCTGTTTTTT
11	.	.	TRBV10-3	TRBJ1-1	CAISQGSEAFF	TGTGCCATCTCGCAGGGCTCTGAAGCTTTCTTT
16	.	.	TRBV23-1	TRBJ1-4	CASSQPTGPMEEKLFF	TGCGCCAGCAGTCAACCTACGGGACCCATGGAAGAAAAACTGTTTTTT
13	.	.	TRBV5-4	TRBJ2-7	CASSLVASPEQYF	TGTGCCAGCAGCTTGGTGGCTAGCCCCGAGCAGTACTTC
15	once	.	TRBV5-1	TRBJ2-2	CASSLTGSNTGELFF	TGCGCCAGCAGCTTGACAGGGAGTAACACCGGGGAGCTGTTTTTT
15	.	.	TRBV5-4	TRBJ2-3	CASSPRGWEPDTQYF	TGTGCCAGCAGCCCAAGGGGGTGGGAGCCAGATACGCAGTATTTT
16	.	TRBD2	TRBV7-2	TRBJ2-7	CASSPSRLAGLYEQYF	TGTGCCAGCAGCCCTAGTCGGCTAGCGGGTCTCTACGAGCAGTACTTC
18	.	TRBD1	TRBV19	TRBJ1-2	CASSILGQGAPTNYGYTF	TGTGCCAGTAGTATCCTCGGACAGGGGGCGCCCACTAACTATGGCTACACCTTC
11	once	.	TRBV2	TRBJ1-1	CASGVKTEAFF	TGTGCCAGCGGGGTCAAGACTGAAGCTTTCTTT
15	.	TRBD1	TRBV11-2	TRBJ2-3	CASSLTGTGRDTQYF	TGTGCCAGCAGCTTAACCGGGACAGGGAGGGATACGCAGTATTTT
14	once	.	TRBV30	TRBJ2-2	CACFGSTNTGELFF	TGTGCCTGTTTTGGGTCCACGAACACCGGGGAGCTGTTTTTT
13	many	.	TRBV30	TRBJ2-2	CAWSSDRFGELFF	TGTGCCTGGAGTTCAGACAGATTCGGGGAGCTGTTTTTT
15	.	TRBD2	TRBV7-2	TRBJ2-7	CASSLVLAGAYEQYF	TGTGCCAGCAGCTTAGTCCTAGCGGGAGCCTACGAGCAGTACTTC
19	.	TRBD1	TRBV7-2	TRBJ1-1	CASSLDGPGRGFALAEAFF	TGTGCCAGCAGCTTAGATGGTCCAGGCAGGGGGTTTGCGCTGGCTGAAGCTTTCTTT
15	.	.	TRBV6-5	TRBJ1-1	CASSRLGEGISEAFF	TGTGCCAGCAGTCGGCTCGGGGAGGGGATCTCTGAAGCTTTCTTT